Listed here is a single TCR beta chain. Its antigen is currently unknown. With V trimmed by 4 bases and J by 6 bases, 8 bases remained unmatched. The CDR3 has 15 amino acids. CDR1 is SGHAT and CDR2 is FQNNGV in the germline V gene. These data come from a study of shared clonotypes between healthy human individuals. Study results and caveats: Non-shared clonotypes displayed generation probabilities falling below those of clonotypes present in all four donors. It was anticipated that sequencing depth would influence how many clonotypes donors shared.

Within Nashville, Tennessee resided all donors, each a Caucasian adult. The authors divided CD4+ cells into CD45RA+ naive and CD45RA-negative memory subsets. Only in-frame clones appear in the TCRdb table, and some are missing; sequencing was by immunoSEQ multiplex PCR. Of fewer than 2.5 million clones listed, roughly 93% are singletons. The gene calls are TRBV11-2 and TRBJ2-1, with TRBD1 identical over 8 bases. Specimen: naive CD4+ T cells from PBMCs. The subset was: CD45RA+ positively selected. This sequence originates from a man between 18 and 29 years old in good health. Some clones in this sample may be carry-over from other donors' samples. CDR3 residues: CASSSAGQGVNEQFF. CDR3 bases: TGTGCCAGCAGCTCCGCAGGACAGGGAGTCAATGAGCAGTTCTTC.